A single sample is the source of the 3 T cell receptor beta chains below, sequenced in a study of Graves' ophthalmopathy and Graves' hyperthyroidism. Amplified material comprised TCR beta CDR3 regions derived from RNA transcripts. HTBI primers were used in a first-round RT-PCR, which preceded a second-round multiplex PCR. One entry per CDR3 protein, called by TCRdb with MiXCR from the multiplex PCR reads. The sample contains 400,000 or so distinct CDR3 sequences, 15% of which appear only once. The sequenced sample consisted of peripheral blood. The source of these receptors is a young woman with stable Graves' hyperthyroidism.

This clonotype has at least ten counts. This rearrangement joins TRBV27 to TRBJ2-5, with TRBD1 matching 12 bases. The CDR3 sequence is 16 residues long. Trimming removed 0 bases from V and 4 bases from J; junction bases left unmatched: 3. In germline, CDR1 is MNHEY, CDR2 SMNVEV (reference sequence). The chain's CDR3 is CASSLSRDRGRETQYF. The CDR3 DNA reads as TGTGCCAGCAGTTTATCCAGGGACAGGGGGCGAGAGACCCAGTACTTC.

This clonotype was counted at least ten times. The conserved final phenylalanine or tryptophan is absent from the CDR3, which likely points to a read error. J is TRBJ1-2 and V is TRBV7-3; D uncertain. The CDR3 totals 13 residues. In germline, CDR1 is SGHTA, CDR2 FQGTGA. Trimming shortened V by 2 bases and J by 2 bases, and 6 bases separated the two germline ends. Here the CDR3 reads CASSLGGNYGYTL. Here the CDR3 DNA reads TGTGCCAGCAGCTTAGGAGGGAACTATGGCTACACCCTC.

This clonotype was observed many times. The chain recombines TRBV25-1 with TRBJ2-7, with 8 bases identical to TRBD2. Germline values: CDR1 MGHDK, CDR2 SYGVNS. The CDR3 has 15 amino acids. V lost 1 base, J lost 0 bases, and 2 bases stayed unmatched. CDR3 residues: CASSEFAGGSYEQYF. In DNA form, the CDR3 reads TGTGCCAGCAGTGAATTTGCGGGGGGCTCCTACGAGCAGTACTTC.